The 25 T cell receptor beta chains below all came from one sample that was sequenced in a study of blood T cell repertoires in COVID-19. Profiled with immunoSEQ multiplex PCR; TCRdb holds only in-frame clones, not every one. The sample has around 200,000 clones; about three quarters are singletons. Sequences were obtained from peripheral blood. The receptor set was obtained from a woman in her seventies with acute or convalescent COVID-19.

This rearrangement joins TRBV5-1 to TRBJ1-1, with D perhaps matching TRBD1 (5 bases). Germline CDR1 reads SGHRS; CDR2 reads YFSETQ. Trimming stripped 0 bases from V and 5 bases from J, with 17 bases between. The CDR3 covers 16 residues. This CDR3 is CASSLAEVGRGTEAFF. The CDR3 DNA is TGCGCCAGCAGCTTGGCCGAGGTAGGGCGGGGGACTGAAGCTTTCTTT.

The CDR3 nucleotides read TGTGCCAGCAGGTTACCGGGACTACCTAGCTATGGCTACACCTTC. The encoded protein is CASRLPGLPSYGYTF. V and J are TRBV28 and TRBJ1-2, with a tentative D call TRBD1 (5 bases). The CDR3 extends over 15 amino acids. Germline V lookup: CDR1 MDHEN, CDR2 SYDVKM. The ends were cut back, 6 bases at V and 4 bases at J, with 18 bases in the middle.

The gene calls are TRBV3-1 (or the pseudogene TRBV3-2) and TRBJ1-1; possibly TRBD1 for D (5 bases). CDR1 and CDR2 from the germline V gene are LGHDT and YNNKEL (reference sequence). Trimming cost V 2 bases and J 4 bases, with 17 bases left between them. The length of the CDR3 is 16 residues. In nucleotides, the CDR3 is TGTGCCAGCAGCCAAAGGACACCCTATGGGGTCACTGAAGCTTTCTTT. Translation: CASSQRTPYGVTEAFF.

This clone was found a few times. The chain couples TRBV5-1 to TRBJ2-2, with a weak D call TRBD2 (7 bases). The CDR3 has 15 residues. CDR1 and CDR2 (germline): SGHRS, YFSETQ. The V gene lost 0 bases and the J gene lost 3 bases, with 9 bases spanning the gap. The CDR3 bases are TGCGCCAGCAGCTTGGCGGGGGGCGACACCGGGGAGCTGTTTTTT. Its protein is CASSLAGGDTGELFF.

This sequence joins TRBV5-1 and TRBJ1-4; 9 bases are shared with TRBD1. CDR3 length: 15 residues. The V and J ends lost 4 bases and 6 bases, in that order; junction bases with no gene match: 7. Germline V lookup: CDR1 SGHRS, CDR2 YFSETQ. The CDR3 DNA is TGCGCCAGCAGCCAAGGGACAGGGAGAGATGAAAAACTGTTTTTT. This sequence encodes CASSQGTGRDEKLFF.

The rearrangement joins TRBV7-9 to TRBJ2-5, with D tentatively TRBD2 (5 bases). Per germline, CDR1 SEHNR and CDR2 FQNEAQ (reference sequence). Trimming removed 3 bases from V and 4 bases from J, with 15 bases in between. CDR3 length: 15 residues. The chain's CDR3 is CASSFGRGARETQYF. In DNA, the CDR3 is TGTGCCAGCAGCTTTGGTCGGGGAGCACGAGAGACCCAGTACTTC.

This chain uses TRBV25-1 with TRBJ2-1; 7 positions agree with TRBD1. The CDR3 totals 16 residues. After removal of 3 bases from V and 2 bases from J, the junction contained 7 bases not matched to a gene. CDR1 is MGHDK and CDR2 is SYGVNS in the germline V gene. Here the CDR3 DNA reads TGTGCCAGCAGTGAGATGACAGGGATTACCTACAATGAGCAGTTCTTC. Protein: CASSEMTGITYNEQFF.

The V call is TRBV15, the J call TRBJ2-1, with TRBD2 identical over 9 bases. CDR1 and CDR2 (germline): LNHNV, YYDKDF (reference sequence). The CDR3 sequence is 17 residues long. The junction had 5 bases not matched to a gene; V was cut back by 1 base and J by 1 base. The DNA of the CDR3 is TGTGCCACCAGCAGAGGGATGAGCGGGAGGTCCTACAATGAGCAGTTCTTC. It yields the protein CATSRGMSGRSYNEQFF.

This clone was seen at least ten times. The V and J genes are TRBV6-5 and TRBJ2-7; 7 bases align to TRBD1. This CDR3 region has 13 residues. J gave up 1 base and V 7 bases, and 4 bases lay outside the gene matches. In germline, CDR1 is MNHEY, CDR2 SVGAGI. The CDR3 DNA follows: TGTGCCAGCAAACTGACAGGGTCCTACGAGCAGTACTTC. Translation gives CASKLTGSYEQYF.

The chain recombines TRBV20-1 with TRBJ2-5; TRBD2 might be the D (7 bases). The V and J ends lost 6 bases and 1 base respectively, with 18 bases between them. Germline V gene lookup returns CDR1 DFQATT and CDR2 SNEGSKA (reference sequence). The CDR3 is 15 residues long. The CDR3 nucleotides are TGCAGTGCGAGTAAAGGGGGAGGGTTCCAAGAGACCCAGTACTTC. Protein: CSASKGGGFQETQYF.

J is TRBJ2-7 and V is TRBV6-6; 8 nucleotides line up with TRBD1. CDR1 and CDR2 from the germline V gene are MNHNY and SVGAGI (reference sequence). J lost 2 bases, V lost 6 bases, and 9 bases had no gene match. The CDR3 contains 15 residues. In DNA form, the CDR3 reads TGTGCCAGCAGCCGACCGGGACAGGCGGCCTACGAGCAGTACTTC. Amino acid sequence: CASSRPGQAAYEQYF.

The rearrangement links TRBV27 to TRBJ2-7; TRBD2 is a possible D gene (7 bases). Per the germline V gene, CDR1 is MNHEY and CDR2 is SMNVEV (reference sequence). Trimming removed 1 base from V and 3 bases from J, with 16 bases in between. The CDR3 has 16 residues. CDR3 loop: CASSLLVGGLGYEQYF. The CDR3 DNA reads as TGTGCCAGCAGTTTATTAGTCGGGGGGCTGGGCTACGAGCAGTACTTC.

V gene TRBV20-1 combines with J gene TRBJ1-4; D remains unclear. The germline CDR1 and CDR2 sequences are DFQATT and SNEGSKA (reference sequence). V was clipped by 4 bases and J by 5 bases, with 5 bases between them. The CDR3 runs to 11 residues. CDR3 sequence (DNA): TGCAGTGCTATCCTAAATGAAAAACTGTTTTTT. This encodes CSAILNEKLFF.

This rearrangement joins TRBV18 to TRBJ2-7; 7 positions agree with TRBD1. The CDR3 spans 15 residues. From germline, CDR1 is KGHSH and CDR2 LQKENI. The J segment lost 3 bases and the V segment lost 3 bases, leaving 8 bases of the junction unmatched. CDR3 loop: CASSPRTGAYYEQYF. The DNA of the CDR3 is TGTGCCAGCTCACCTAGGACAGGTGCTTACTACGAGCAGTACTTC.

Note on this clone: This specimen includes other DNA sequences encoding the same CDR3. The chain joins TRBV2 to TRBJ1-5; tentatively, D is TRBD1 (6 bases). The CDR3 has 15 residues. Germline assignment: CDR1 SNHLY and CDR2 FYNNEI. Trimming removed 4 bases from V and 2 bases from J, with 12 bases in between. The CDR3 protein is CASSALRGGNQPQHF. In DNA form, the CDR3 reads TGTGCCAGCAGTGCTCTCAGGGGTGGCAATCAGCCCCAGCATTTT.

The count of this clone is one. The chain links TRBV10-3 to TRBJ1-3, with 12 positions matching TRBD1. The trim removed 11 bases at V and 0 bases at J, leaving 8 bases unmatched. This CDR3 contains 16 residues. Per germline, CDR1 ENHRY and CDR2 SYGVKD. The CDR3 DNA sequence: TGTGCCGCCCGGGACAGGGGGCCCAACTCTGGAAACACCATATATTTT. Translation: CAARDRGPNSGNTIYF.

The chain has TRBV10-3 and TRBJ1-1; 9 nucleotides line up with TRBD1. The CDR3 is 15 residues long. The germline V gene has CDR1 ENHRY and CDR2 SYGVKD. Germline trimming cut 4 bases from V and 1 base from J; bases unmatched to any gene: 4. The CDR3 sequence is CAISAVQGANTEAFF. As DNA, the CDR3 is TGTGCCATCAGTGCGGTACAGGGGGCGAACACTGAAGCTTTCTTT.

With respect to this clone: Other DNA sequences from this sample encode an identical CDR3 as well. V is TRBV11-2 and J is TRBJ2-2, with TRBD2 identical over 7 bases. With 5 bases clipped from V and 7 bases from J, the junction kept 7 bases outside the gene matches. Germline-derived CDR1 and CDR2 are SGHAT and FQNNGV. This CDR3 is built from 14 residues. The CDR3 DNA is TGTGCCAGCAGCCAAGTTTGGGGGGGCGGGGAGCTGTTTTTT. Translation: CASSQVWGGGELFF.

In DNA form, the CDR3 reads TGTGCCAGCAGTCGCCCCTACACTAGCGCGGAGCAGTTCTTC. Protein product: CASSRPYTSAEQFF. This chain links TRBV6-6 with TRBJ2-1; 7 bases align to TRBD2. The junction had 11 bases not matched to a gene; V was cut back by 5 bases and J by 10 bases. The CDR3 contains 14 residues. CDR1 is MNHNY, CDR2 SVGAGI, per germline (reference sequence).

The CDR3 protein is CASSEGRGVAEAFF. Written as DNA, the CDR3 is TGTGCCAGCAGTGAGGGCAGGGGTGTCGCTGAAGCTTTCTTT. The chain couples TRBV2 to TRBJ1-1; D is possibly TRBD1 (6 bases). V lost 3 bases and J lost 6, with 14 bases in between. CDR3 length: 14 amino acids. Looked up from germline, CDR1 is SNHLY and CDR2 is FYNNEI.

The CDR3 is CASSQGTGGETGELFF. CDR3 coding DNA: TGCGCCAGCAGCCAGGGGACAGGGGGGGAAACCGGGGAGCTGTTTTTT. V and J are TRBV4-1 and TRBJ2-2, with 11 bases identical to TRBD1. The CDR3 is made up of 16 amino acids. J gave up 5 bases and V 3 bases, and 5 bases lay outside the gene matches. CDR1 and CDR2 (germline): MGHRA, YSYEKL.

V and J are TRBV7-6 and TRBJ2-7; 7 bases are shared with TRBD2. The CDR3 loop spans 18 amino acids. J was trimmed by 4 bases and V by 2 bases; bases with no gene match: 17. The germline CDR1 and CDR2 sequences are SGHVS and FNYEAQ. The CDR3 coding sequence is TGTGCCAGCAGCTTACGTCCGACGGATCGACTAGCAGGATACGAGCAGTACTTC. This translates into CASSLRPTDRLAGYEQYF.

The chain links TRBV6-4 to TRBJ2-1, with D perhaps matching TRBD1 (6 bases). This CDR3 is built from 16 residues. Trimming left V 2 bases short and J 5 bases short, with 16 bases between. Germline values: CDR1 MRHNA, CDR2 SNTAGT. Written as DNA, the CDR3 is TGTGCCAGCAGTGACCAGGGGTCAATACCCCACAATGAGCAGTTCTTC. Encoded protein: CASSDQGSIPHNEQFF.

The CDR3: CASSTGQDGHGYTF. CDR3 bases: TGTGCCAGCAGCACTGGACAGGACGGCCATGGCTACACCTTC. V usage is TRBV7-9 and J usage is TRBJ1-2; 7 nucleotides align to TRBD1. Germline V lookup: CDR1 SEHNR, CDR2 FQNEAQ (reference sequence). The CDR3 covers 14 residues. The junction had 9 bases not matched to a gene; V was cut back by 5 bases and J by 6 bases.

The chain uses TRBV5-1 and TRBJ2-1, with 9 bases matching TRBD1. The CDR3 contains 14 residues. After removal of 6 bases from V and 4 bases from J, the junction contained 5 bases not matched to a gene. Germline CDR1 and CDR2: SGHRS and YFSETQ. The CDR3: CASTTGGQYNEQFF. The CDR3 coding sequence is TGCGCCAGCACCACAGGGGGCCAGTACAATGAGCAGTTCTTC.